This T cell receptor beta chain originates from a study of OX40 agonist ivuxolimab in advanced cancers. Whole-study context: Ivuxolimab is an agonistic anti-OX40 (CD134) antibody, and patients were treated with it.

Deletions cut 2 bases from V and 9 bases from J, with 12 bases between. The CDR3 is 13 amino acids. Germline loops: CDR1 SGHNT, CDR2 YYREEE (reference sequence). Points from the study as a whole: Expanded clones belonging to CD8+ T cells outnumbered, on average, those of CD4+. There was clonal expansion of CD4+ and CD8+ blood T cells by week 6 at 0.1 to 3.0 mg/kg.

TCRdb keeps only in-frame clones here, not all; method: immunoSEQ multiplex PCR. Here the sample spans about 89,000 clones, approximately 93% being singletons. Turning to this clone: What it binds is unknown.

V usage is TRBV5-4 and J usage is TRBJ2-1; D perhaps matches TRBD2 (6 bases). The sequencing used CD4+ or CD8+ T cells sorted from blood, collected in a trial of the OX40 agonist ivuxolimab. This TCR was recovered from an adult with an advanced solid tumor such as melanoma, head and neck, liver or kidney cancer. CDR3 nucleotides: TGTGCCAGCAGCTTACGGGGGAGTGCTGAGCAGTTCTTC. Translated, it gives CASSLRGSAEQFF.